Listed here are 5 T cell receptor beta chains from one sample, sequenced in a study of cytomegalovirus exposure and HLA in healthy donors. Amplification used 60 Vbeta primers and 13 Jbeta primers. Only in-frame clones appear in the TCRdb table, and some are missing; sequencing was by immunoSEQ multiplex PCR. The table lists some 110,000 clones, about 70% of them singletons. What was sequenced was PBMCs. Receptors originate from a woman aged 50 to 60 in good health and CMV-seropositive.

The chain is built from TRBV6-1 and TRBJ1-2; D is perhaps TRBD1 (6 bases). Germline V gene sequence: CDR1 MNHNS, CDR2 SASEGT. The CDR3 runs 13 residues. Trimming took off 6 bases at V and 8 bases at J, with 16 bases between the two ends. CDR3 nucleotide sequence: TGTGCCAGCAGCAATACAGGGAGTGCGGGCTACACCTTC. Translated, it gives CASSNTGSAGYTF.

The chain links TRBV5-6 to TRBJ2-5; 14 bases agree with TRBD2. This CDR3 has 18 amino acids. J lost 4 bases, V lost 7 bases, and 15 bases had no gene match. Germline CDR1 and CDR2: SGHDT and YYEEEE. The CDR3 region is CASGILRLAGGAGETQYF. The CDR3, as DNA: TGTGCCAGCGGAATCTTAAGACTAGCGGGGGGGGCGGGAGAGACCCAGTACTTC.

The CDR3 is CASSNPGQRNSNQPQHF. Here the CDR3 DNA reads TGTGCCAGCAGCAACCCGGGACAGAGAAATAGCAATCAGCCCCAGCATTTT. V is TRBV7-8 and J is TRBJ1-5, with 7 bases lining up with TRBD1. CDR3 length equals 17 residues. Unmatched junction bases numbered 10, after V lost 5 bases and J lost 0 bases. The germline gives CDR1 SGHVS, CDR2 FQNEAQ. Complete variable domain (other parts from reference TRBV7-8 and TRBJ1-5): GAGVSQSPRYKVAKRGQDVALRCDPISGHVSLFWYQQALGQGPEFLTYFQNEAQLDKSGLPSDRFFAERPEGSVSTLKIQRTQQEDSAVYLCASSNPGQRNSNQPQHFGDGTRLSIL.

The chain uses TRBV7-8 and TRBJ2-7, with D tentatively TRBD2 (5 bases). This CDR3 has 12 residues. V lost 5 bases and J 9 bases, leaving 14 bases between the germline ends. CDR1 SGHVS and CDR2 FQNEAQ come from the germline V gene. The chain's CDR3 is CASSQTPGWQYF. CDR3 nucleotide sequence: TGTGCCAGCAGCCAAACCCCGGGATGGCAGTACTTC.

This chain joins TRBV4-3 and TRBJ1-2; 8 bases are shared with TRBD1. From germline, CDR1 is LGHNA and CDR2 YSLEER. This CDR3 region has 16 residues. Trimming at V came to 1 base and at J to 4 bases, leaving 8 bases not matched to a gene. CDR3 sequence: CASSQGGGQGIYGYTF. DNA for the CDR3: TGCGCCAGCAGCCAAGGTGGCGGACAGGGAATCTATGGCTACACCTTC.